These 18 T cell receptor beta chains came from one sample sequenced in a study of vaccination effects on CD4 cells after COVID-19. Assay: immunoSEQ multiplex PCR; the TCRdb copy retains only in-frame clones and omits some. This sample yields 50,000 to 60,000 clones, of which about 74% are seen a single time; 2.5% to 3.5% belongs to the top ten. Once cultured for approximately 10 days, the cells underwent separation to obtain CD4+ T cells. These receptors' targets are unknown. This specimen consisted of CD4+ T cells from PBMCs cultured without peptide, obtained before COVID-19 vaccination. The receptors shown here come from a human donor who received a COVID-19 vaccine.

The chain uses TRBV3-1 (or the pseudogene TRBV3-2) and TRBJ2-2; 8 bases agree with TRBD2. The CDR3 is 18 residues long. Per germline, CDR1 LGHDT and CDR2 YNNKEL (reference sequence). Germline trimming cut 4 bases from V and 6 bases from J; bases unmatched to any gene: 16. CDR3: CASSLMGAGAPRPGELFF. CDR3 DNA: TGTGCCAGCAGCCTAATGGGAGCGGGGGCTCCGAGACCCGGGGAGCTGTTTTTT.

This clone appeared a few times. V is TRBV5-8 and J is TRBJ2-7; D remains unclear. Deletions cut 0 bases from V and 4 bases from J, with 14 bases between. Germline V gene data show CDR1 as SGHTS and CDR2 as YDEGEE. CDR3 length: 15 residues. This CDR3 is CASSLGPLGTYEQYV. In DNA, the CDR3 is TGTGCCAGCAGCTTGGGACCCCTAGGCACGTACGAGCAGTACGTC.

The chain carries TRBV12-5 and TRBJ1-5, with D tentatively TRBD1 (6 bases). The CDR3 contains 14 residues. With 6 bases removed from V and 11 bases from J, the gap between germline ends came to 20 bases. Germline values: CDR1 LGHNT, CDR2 FRNRAP. The CDR3 nucleotides read TGTGCTAGTGGCCAGGACAGAAAGGCGATATCCCAGCATTTT. Its protein is CASGQDRKAISQHF.

The chain employs TRBV28 and TRBJ1-3; D perhaps matches TRBD1 (5 bases). CDR3 length: 14 residues. Germline V gene data show CDR1 as MDHEN and CDR2 as SYDVKM. V lost 7 bases and J lost 4, with 14 bases in between. For the CDR3, the DNA is TGTGCCAGCACCTCGCAAGGGGTAGGAAACACCATATATTTT. Protein: CASTSQGVGNTIYF.

The chain couples TRBV4-3 to TRBJ2-5; 16 nucleotides align to TRBD2. The V gene's germline CDR1 is LGHNA and CDR2 YSLEER. Trimming at V came to 1 base and at J to 5 bases, leaving 7 bases not matched to a gene. The CDR3 covers 18 residues. The CDR3: CASSQGGTSGGARETQYF. For the CDR3, the DNA is TGCGCCAGCAGCCAAGGAGGGACTAGCGGGGGGGCCAGGGAGACCCAGTACTTC.

The DNA of the CDR3 is TGTGCCAGCACTATTGGAGGGACAGGATCAGATACGCAGTATTTT. This translates into CASTIGGTGSDTQYF. V and J are TRBV28 and TRBJ2-3; 8 nucleotides agree with TRBD1. Germline V CDR1 and CDR2: MDHEN, SYDVKM. This CDR3 comprises 15 residues. The V gene end was trimmed by 7 bases and the J gene end by 4 bases; junction bases not matched to a gene: 10.

This clone was seen a few times. V is TRBV18 and J is TRBJ1-1; D is ambiguous. Deletions cut 2 bases from V and 1 base from J, with 8 bases between. The germline CDR1 and CDR2 sequences are KGHSH and LQKENI. The CDR3 consists of 14 residues. In DNA form, the CDR3 reads TGTGCCAGCTCACCAAGACTGTCGAACACTGAAGCTTTCTTT. Translating it yields CASSPRLSNTEAFF.

This clone was observed a single time. This chain links TRBV5-1 with TRBJ2-5; TRBD1 matches 8 bases. This CDR3 is 17 amino acids long. CDR1 SGHRS and CDR2 YFSETQ come from the germline V gene. V lost 4 bases, J lost 3 bases, and 14 bases stayed unmatched. The CDR3, as DNA: TGCGCCAGCAGCGAAGGCGTGGGGACAGGACTAAAAGAGACCCAGTACTTC. Its translation: CASSEGVGTGLKETQYF.

The genes are TRBV11-2 and TRBJ2-3, with 7 bases aligning to TRBD1. The CDR3 has 12 amino acids. Germline V CDR1 and CDR2: SGHAT, FQNNGV. The V gene end was trimmed by 5 bases and the J gene end by 11 bases; junction bases not matched to a gene: 7. The CDR3 region is CASSPDRDWQYF. The CDR3 DNA reads TGTGCCAGCAGCCCCGACAGGGATTGGCAGTATTTT.

The rearrangement uses TRBV9 and TRBJ1-5; the D gene is possibly TRBD1 (5 bases). V was trimmed by 4 bases and J by 5 bases, leaving 16 bases between them. CDR1 is SGDLS and CDR2 is YYNGEE in the germline V gene. The CDR3 consists of 15 residues. This CDR3 reads CASSPGPGHDQPQHF. CDR3 coding DNA: TGTGCCAGCAGCCCCGGGCCAGGGCATGATCAGCCCCAGCATTTT.

The chain employs TRBV2 and TRBJ2-7; D is undetermined. Between the trimmed V and J ends, which lost 3 bases and 6 bases, there was a span of 6 bases. Germline-derived CDR1 and CDR2 are SNHLY and FYNNEI. There are 11 residues in the CDR3. For the CDR3, the DNA is TGTGCCAGCAGTGAGGTAGGCGAGCAGTACGTC. It specifies CASSEVGEQYV.

This clone was detected a few times. J is TRBJ1-5 and V is TRBV2; D uncertain. The V and J ends lost 2 bases and 1 base respectively, with 6 bases between them. Germline lookup yields CDR1 SNHLY and CDR2 FYNNEI. This CDR3 is 14 amino acids long. DNA of the CDR3: TGTGCCAGCAGTGAAAGGACGAGCAATCAGCCCCAGCATTTT. Protein: CASSERTSNQPQHF.

This chain links TRBV7-2 with TRBJ1-4, with D hard to call. The CDR3 sequence is 13 residues long. The V gene's germline CDR1 is SGHTA and CDR2 FQGNSA. Trimming removed 5 bases at V and 7 bases at J, with 11 bases between. CDR3 DNA: TGTGCCAGCAGCCTCATAGCGGGTGAAAAACTGTTTTTT. The encoded protein is CASSLIAGEKLFF.

This chain links TRBV5-5 with TRBJ2-2; D possibly uses TRBD1 or TRBD2 (7 bases each). V dropped 1 base and J dropped 7 bases, with 14 bases sitting between them. Per the germline V gene, CDR1 is SGHKS and CDR2 is YYEKEE (reference sequence). The CDR3 length is 15 residues. For the CDR3, the DNA is TGTGCCAGCAGCTTGTACAGGGGAGGGGACGGGGAGCTGTTTTTT. It is translated as CASSLYRGGDGELFF.

J is TRBJ2-4 and V is TRBV19; D possibly matches TRBD1 or TRBD2 (5 bases each). The CDR3 contains 11 residues. V dropped 11 bases and J dropped 15 bases, with 20 bases sitting between them. Germline V gene lookup returns CDR1 LNHDA and CDR2 SQIVND (reference sequence). CDR3 DNA sequence: TGTGCCTCACGACGTGAGGGACCCTGGTACTTC. Translated, it gives CASRREGPWYF.

The rearrangement links TRBV3-1 (or the pseudogene TRBV3-2) to TRBJ2-5; TRBD2 aligns across 11 bases. V was pared by 1 base and J by 2 bases, with 6 bases of the junction left unmatched. Germline CDR1 reads LGHDT; CDR2 reads YNNKEL (reference sequence). The CDR3 spans 17 residues. CDR3 sequence: CASSQVLAGAAQETQYF. As DNA, the CDR3 is TGTGCCAGCAGCCAAGTACTAGCGGGGGCCGCGCAAGAGACCCAGTACTTC.

CDR3 in amino acids: CSVAQQVANYGYTF. For the CDR3, the DNA is TGCAGCGTTGCCCAACAAGTAGCTAACTATGGCTACACCTTC. The V gene is TRBV29-1, the J gene TRBJ1-2; D is undetermined. The V gene lost 4 bases and the J gene lost 0 bases, with 12 bases spanning the gap. The CDR3 has 14 amino acids. Germline CDR1 reads SQVTM; CDR2 reads ANQGSEA.

The chain recombines TRBV5-8 with TRBJ2-1; D uncertain. Germline V gives CDR1 SGHTS, CDR2 YDEGEE. V was pared by 3 bases and J by 8 bases, with 6 bases between. This CDR3 has 11 residues. The DNA for the CDR3 is TGTGCCAGCAGCTCCCGGTATGAGCAGTTCTTC. This encodes CASSSRYEQFF.